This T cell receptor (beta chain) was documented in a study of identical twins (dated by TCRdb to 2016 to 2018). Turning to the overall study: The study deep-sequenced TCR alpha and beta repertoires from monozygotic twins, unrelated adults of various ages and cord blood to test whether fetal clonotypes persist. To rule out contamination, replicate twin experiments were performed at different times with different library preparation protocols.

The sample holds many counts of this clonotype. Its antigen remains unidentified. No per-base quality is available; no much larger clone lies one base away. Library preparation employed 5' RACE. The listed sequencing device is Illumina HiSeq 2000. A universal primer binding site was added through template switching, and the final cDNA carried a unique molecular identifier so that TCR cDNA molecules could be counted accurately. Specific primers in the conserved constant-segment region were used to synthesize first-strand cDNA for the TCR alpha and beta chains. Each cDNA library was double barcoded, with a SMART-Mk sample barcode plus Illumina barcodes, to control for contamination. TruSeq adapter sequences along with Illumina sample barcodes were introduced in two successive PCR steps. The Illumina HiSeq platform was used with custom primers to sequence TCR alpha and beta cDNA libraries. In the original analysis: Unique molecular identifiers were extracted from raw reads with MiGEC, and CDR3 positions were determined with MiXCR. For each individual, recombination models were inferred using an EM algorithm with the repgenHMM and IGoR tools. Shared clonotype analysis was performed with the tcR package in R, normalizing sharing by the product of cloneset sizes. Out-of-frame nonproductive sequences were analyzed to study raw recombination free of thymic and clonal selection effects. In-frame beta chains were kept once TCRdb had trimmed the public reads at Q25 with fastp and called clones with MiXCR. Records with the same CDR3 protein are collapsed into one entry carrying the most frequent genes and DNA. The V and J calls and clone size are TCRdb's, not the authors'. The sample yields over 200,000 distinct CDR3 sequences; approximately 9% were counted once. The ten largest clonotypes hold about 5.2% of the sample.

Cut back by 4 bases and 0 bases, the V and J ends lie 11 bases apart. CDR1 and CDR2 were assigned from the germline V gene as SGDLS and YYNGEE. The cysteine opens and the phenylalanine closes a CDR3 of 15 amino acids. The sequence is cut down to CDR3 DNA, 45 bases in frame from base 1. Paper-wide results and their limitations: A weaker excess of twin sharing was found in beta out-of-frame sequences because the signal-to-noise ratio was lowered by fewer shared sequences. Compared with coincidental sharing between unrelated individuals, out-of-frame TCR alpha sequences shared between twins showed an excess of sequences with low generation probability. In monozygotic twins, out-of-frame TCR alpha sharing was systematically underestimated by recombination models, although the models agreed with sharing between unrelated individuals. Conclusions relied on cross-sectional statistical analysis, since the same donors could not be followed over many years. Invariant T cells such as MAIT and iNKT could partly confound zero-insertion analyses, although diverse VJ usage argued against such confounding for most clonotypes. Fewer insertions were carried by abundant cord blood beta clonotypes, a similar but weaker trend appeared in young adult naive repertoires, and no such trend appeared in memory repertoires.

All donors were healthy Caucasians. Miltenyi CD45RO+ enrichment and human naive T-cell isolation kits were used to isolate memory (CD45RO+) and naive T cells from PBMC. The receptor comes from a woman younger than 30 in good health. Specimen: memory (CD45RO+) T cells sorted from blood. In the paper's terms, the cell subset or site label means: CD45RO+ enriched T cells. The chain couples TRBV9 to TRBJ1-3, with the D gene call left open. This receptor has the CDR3 CASSTSASSGNTIYF. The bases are TGTGCCAGCAGCACCTCAGCGAGCTCTGGAAACACCATATATTTT.